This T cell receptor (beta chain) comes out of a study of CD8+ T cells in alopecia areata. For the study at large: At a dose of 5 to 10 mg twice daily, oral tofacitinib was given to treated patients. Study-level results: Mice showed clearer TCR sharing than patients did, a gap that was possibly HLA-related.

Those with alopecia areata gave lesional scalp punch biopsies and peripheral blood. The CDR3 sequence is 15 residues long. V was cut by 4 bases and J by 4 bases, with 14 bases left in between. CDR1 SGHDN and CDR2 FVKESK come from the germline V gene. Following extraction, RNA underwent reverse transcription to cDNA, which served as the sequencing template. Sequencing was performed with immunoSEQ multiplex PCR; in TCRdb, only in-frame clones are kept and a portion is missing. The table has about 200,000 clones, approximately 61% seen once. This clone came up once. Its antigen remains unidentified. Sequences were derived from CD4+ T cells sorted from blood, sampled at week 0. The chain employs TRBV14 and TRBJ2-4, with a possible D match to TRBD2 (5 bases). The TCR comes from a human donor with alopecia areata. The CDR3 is CASSLNPGKKNIQYF. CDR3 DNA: TGTGCCAGCAGCCTTAATCCGGGAAAAAAAAACATTCAGTACTTC.